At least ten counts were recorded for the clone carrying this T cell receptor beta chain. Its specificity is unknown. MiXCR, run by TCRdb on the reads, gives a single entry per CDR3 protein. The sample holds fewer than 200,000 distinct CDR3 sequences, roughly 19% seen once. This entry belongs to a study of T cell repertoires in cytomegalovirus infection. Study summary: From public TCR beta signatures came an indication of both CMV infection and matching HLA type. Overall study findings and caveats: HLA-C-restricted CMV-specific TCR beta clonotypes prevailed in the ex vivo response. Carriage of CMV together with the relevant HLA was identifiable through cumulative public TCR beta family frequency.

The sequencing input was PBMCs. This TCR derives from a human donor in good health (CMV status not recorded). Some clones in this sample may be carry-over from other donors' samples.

CDR3 bases: TGTGCCAGCAGCCAGACAGGGGTACAGCCCCAGCATTTT. Translation: CASSQTGVQPQHF. This chain connects TRBV7-2 to TRBJ1-5, with TRBD1 matching over 8 bases. Trimming cost V 5 bases and J 7 bases; bases outside gene matches: 4. The length of the CDR3 is 13 residues. Germline V CDR1 and CDR2: SGHTA, FQGNSA.